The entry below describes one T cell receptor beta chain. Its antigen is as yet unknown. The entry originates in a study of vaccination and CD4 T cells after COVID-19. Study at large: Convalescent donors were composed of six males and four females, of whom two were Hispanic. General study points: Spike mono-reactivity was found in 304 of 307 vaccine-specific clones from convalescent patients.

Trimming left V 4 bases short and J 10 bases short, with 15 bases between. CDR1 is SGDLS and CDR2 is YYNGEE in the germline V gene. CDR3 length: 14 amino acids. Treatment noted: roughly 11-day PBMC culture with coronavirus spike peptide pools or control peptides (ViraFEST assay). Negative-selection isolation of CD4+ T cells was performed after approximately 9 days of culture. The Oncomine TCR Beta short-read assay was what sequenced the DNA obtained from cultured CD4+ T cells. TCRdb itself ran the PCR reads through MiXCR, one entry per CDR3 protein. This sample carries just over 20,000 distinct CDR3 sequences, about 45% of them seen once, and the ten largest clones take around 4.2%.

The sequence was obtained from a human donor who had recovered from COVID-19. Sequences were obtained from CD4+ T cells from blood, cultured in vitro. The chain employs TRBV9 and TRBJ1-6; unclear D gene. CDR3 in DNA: TGTGCCAGCAGCCCCCGGCTAGGGAGCTCACCCCTCCACTTT. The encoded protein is CASSPRLGSSPLHF.